Below are 23 T cell receptor beta chains sequenced from a single sample in a study of OX40 agonist ivuxolimab in advanced cancers. The method was immunoSEQ multiplex PCR; TCRdb's version includes in-frame clones alone and lacks a portion of them. This sample has tens of thousands of clones; roughly nine tenths occur once, and the top ten carry roughly a tenth. The specimen was CD4+ or CD8+ T cells sorted from blood, collected in a trial of the OX40 agonist ivuxolimab. The origin of the receptors is an adult with an advanced solid tumor such as melanoma, head and neck, liver or kidney cancer.

The chain has TRBV29-1 and TRBJ2-7, with D perhaps TRBD1 or TRBD2 (5 bases each). V was shortened by 4 bases and J by 7 bases, with 14 bases between the two germline ends. This CDR3 has 12 residues. From germline, CDR1 is SQVTM and CDR2 ANQGSEA. CDR3 DNA sequence: TGCAGCGTTGGGGACGTAGGTGCGGAGCAGTACTTC. This codes for CSVGDVGAEQYF.

The DNA for the CDR3 is TGTGCCAGCAGCGTAGGACTAGCGGGGAAGGAGAACATTCAGTACTTC. The encoded protein is CASSVGLAGKENIQYF. The V and J genes are TRBV5-4 and TRBJ2-4; 12 bases match TRBD2. CDR1 is SGHNT, CDR2 YYREEE, per germline (reference sequence). This CDR3 comprises 16 residues. The trim removed 4 bases at V and 7 bases at J, leaving 9 bases unmatched.

This chain uses TRBV9 with TRBJ2-3, with D tentatively TRBD2 (6 bases). V gave up 2 bases and J gave up 6 bases, with 16 bases separating them. CDR1 is SGDLS and CDR2 is YYNGEE in the germline V gene. The CDR3 runs 15 residues. CDR3 sequence: CASSVSGGPGDTQYF. The DNA for the CDR3 is TGTGCCAGCAGCGTCTCCGGGGGTCCGGGGGATACGCAGTATTTT.

This chain uses TRBV5-4 with TRBJ2-5, with 8 bases aligning to TRBD2. Trimming at V came to 2 bases and at J to 5 bases, leaving 17 bases not matched to a gene. The CDR3 extends over 18 amino acids. The germline CDR1 and CDR2 sequences are SGHNT and YYREEE (reference sequence). The CDR3 region has the DNA TGTGCCAGCAGCTTTATTCCGCCGACTAGCGTGGTCTGGGAGACCCAGTACTTC. It encodes CASSFIPPTSVVWETQYF.

V gene TRBV10-2 combines with J gene TRBJ2-7, with 9 positions matching TRBD1. Trimming removed 6 bases from V and 2 bases from J; junction bases left unmatched: 8. Germline loops: CDR1 WSHSY, CDR2 SAAADI. This CDR3 region has 15 residues. For the CDR3, the DNA is TGCGCCAGCAGGGAGGCTGGGACAGGGACCTACGAGCAGTACTTC. Its translation is CASREAGTGTYEQYF.

The CDR3 DNA reads TGTGCCAGCAGTTTCGCGGGACAGACCTACGAGCAGTACTTC. Translation: CASSFAGQTYEQYF. The chain couples TRBV28 to TRBJ2-7; maybe TRBD1 (7 bases). Looked up from germline, CDR1 is MDHEN and CDR2 is SYDVKM. Trimming removed 3 bases from V and 2 bases from J, with 11 bases in between. The length of the CDR3 is 14 residues.

The chain has TRBV13 and TRBJ2-7; maybe TRBD1 (6 bases). There are 15 residues in the CDR3. Between the trimmed V and J ends, which lost 5 bases and 6 bases, there was a span of 20 bases. Germline V gene lookup returns CDR1 PRHDT and CDR2 FYEKMQ (reference sequence). The CDR3 here is CASSTRAGALPEQYF. Here the CDR3 DNA reads TGTGCCAGCAGCACTCGGGCAGGGGCCCTTCCCGAGCAGTACTTC.

The chain is built from TRBV27 and TRBJ1-1; 9 nucleotides line up with TRBD1. The CDR3 has 16 residues. Germline CDR1 and CDR2: MNHEY and SMNVEV (reference sequence). V trimming: 2 bases; J trimming: 6 bases; junction bases outside the gene matches: 10. CDR3: CASSLRGTGKGAEAFF. CDR3 sequence (DNA): TGTGCCAGCAGTTTAAGGGGGACAGGGAAGGGGGCTGAAGCTTTCTTT.

The J gene is TRBJ2-7, the V gene TRBV10-1; D may be TRBD1 or TRBD2 (5 bases each). In germline, CDR1 is WNHNN, CDR2 SYGVQD (reference sequence). There are 13 residues in the CDR3. Trimming shortened V by 0 bases and J by 9 bases, and 12 bases separated the two germline ends. DNA for the CDR3: TGCGCCAGCAGTGAGTCGGGGGAGCGCGGGCAGTACTTC. It specifies CASSESGERGQYF.

The J gene is TRBJ1-1, the V gene TRBV7-3; D call uncertain. The V gene's germline CDR1 is SGHTA and CDR2 FQGTGA. V dropped 1 base and J dropped 9 bases, with 12 bases sitting between them. The CDR3 length is 13 residues. The chain's CDR3 is CASSLKNGRQAFF. CDR3 nucleotide sequence: TGTGCCAGCAGCTTAAAGAACGGCCGACAAGCTTTCTTT.

V usage is TRBV21-1 and J usage is TRBJ1-1; no DNA check was done on the table's D call, TRBD1. TRBV21-1 is a listed pseudogene. The CDR3 sequence is 19 residues long. Here the CDR3 DNA reads TGTGCCAGCAGCAAAGGGGCGAGGGGACAGGGGGCGCGTTCCACTGAAGCTTTCTTT. It yields the protein CASSKGARGQGARSTEAFF.

CDR3 DNA: TGCGCCAGCAGCGGAGGGGTTGGGACAGCAGCCTACGAGCAGTACTTC. Its protein product is CASSGGVGTAAYEQYF. The chain carries TRBV5-1 and TRBJ2-7; possible D gene TRBD1, 7 bases. There are 16 residues in the CDR3. Trimming took 4 bases from V and 2 from J, leaving 19 bases between them. Germline-derived CDR1 and CDR2 are SGHRS and YFSETQ.

V usage is TRBV11-3 and J usage is TRBJ1-2; D ambiguous. Per the germline V gene, CDR1 is SGHNT and CDR2 is YENEEA. CDR3 length: 10 residues. V shed 5 bases and J shed 7 bases, with 5 bases lying between them. The CDR3 sequence: CASSGFGYTF. The CDR3 bases are TGTGCCAGCAGCGGATTTGGCTACACCTTC.

V is TRBV27 and J is TRBJ1-2; tentative D call: TRBD1 (6 bases). This CDR3 contains 13 residues. Trimming left V 2 bases short and J 4 bases short, with 8 bases between. In germline, CDR1 is MNHEY, CDR2 SMNVEV (reference sequence). The CDR3 protein is CASSLPTGYGYTF. The CDR3 nucleotides are TGTGCCAGCAGTTTACCGACAGGCTATGGCTACACCTTC.

V usage is TRBV2 and J usage is TRBJ1-5, with D possibly matching TRBD1 (6 bases). V lost 2 bases, J lost 3 bases, and 26 bases lay in between. The CDR3 has 20 residues. Germline-derived CDR1 and CDR2 are SNHLY and FYNNEI. The CDR3 region is CASSEFRDFTGQLDNQPQHF. CDR3 sequence (DNA): TGTGCCAGCAGTGAATTCCGGGACTTCACCGGACAGTTAGACAATCAGCCCCAGCATTTT.

As to this clone: Other DNA variants within this sample encode the same CDR3. The V call is TRBV5-1, the J call TRBJ1-5; a weak D match, TRBD1 (5 bases). Germline V gene sequence: CDR1 SGHRS, CDR2 YFSETQ. V was pared by 4 bases and J by 7 bases, with 18 bases between. The CDR3 sequence is 15 residues long. The CDR3 protein is CASSLGESSNQPQHF. In DNA, the CDR3 is TGCGCCAGCAGCCTGGGGGAATCATCGAACCAGCCCCAGCATTTT. Using reference TRBV5-1 and TRBJ1-5 for the parts outside the CDR3, the full variable domain is KAGVTQTPRYLIKTRGQQVTLSCSPISGHRSVSWYQQTPGQGLQFLFEYFSETQRNKGNFPGRFSGRQFSNSRSEMNVSTLELGDSALYLCASSLGESSNQPQHFGDGTRLSIL.

This clone was counted between two and nine times. The sample carries other DNA sequences with the same CDR3. This chain joins TRBV7-3 and TRBJ2-3, with D possibly being TRBD2 (7 bases). Trimming took off 5 bases at V and 2 bases at J, with 14 bases between the two ends. CDR1 and CDR2 from the germline V gene are SGHTA and FQGTGA. The CDR3 is 15 amino acids. The CDR3 bases are TGTGCCAGCAGCCCAGGCGGGGGCCCCACAGATACGCAGTATTTT. Protein: CASSPGGGPTDTQYF.

The chain combines TRBV4-3 with TRBJ2-3, with TRBD1 matching 8 bases. CDR1 is LGHNA and CDR2 is YSLEER in the germline V gene. With 0 bases clipped from V and 3 bases from J, the junction kept 5 bases outside the gene matches. The CDR3 totals 16 residues. The DNA of the CDR3 is TGCGCCAGCAGCCAAGATGTGGGACAGGAAACAGATACGCAGTATTTT. Translating it yields CASSQDVGQETDTQYF.

The sample holds one count of this clone. The chain uses TRBV21-1 and TRBJ1-1; the DNA was not compared with TRBD1, the D call given in the table. TRBV21-1 is marked as a pseudogene. CDR3 length: 14 residues. CDR3 sequence (DNA): TGTGCCAGCAGCCCCGACAGGGTAAACACTGAAGCTTTCTTT. It codes for CASSPDRVNTEAFF.

The rearrangement uses TRBV4-1 and TRBJ2-7; the D call may be TRBD1 or TRBD2 (5 bases each). Trimming left V 0 bases short and J 6 bases short, with 15 bases between. This CDR3 is built from 15 residues. Germline V gene lookup returns CDR1 MGHRA and CDR2 YSYEKL. CDR3 amino acids: CASSQEGSGTSEQYF. Here the CDR3 DNA reads TGCGCCAGCAGCCAAGAGGGTTCAGGGACCTCCGAGCAGTACTTC.

The J gene is TRBJ2-7, the V gene TRBV27; D perhaps matches TRBD1 (6 bases). V gave up 1 base and J gave up 3 bases, with 25 bases separating them. Looked up from germline, CDR1 is MNHEY and CDR2 is SMNVEV (reference sequence). The CDR3 contains 19 residues. The CDR3 loop is CASSLWVPQAPGHHYEQYF. CDR3 bases: TGTGCCAGCAGTTTATGGGTCCCTCAGGCCCCGGGACACCACTACGAGCAGTACTTC.

This sequence joins TRBV11-2 and TRBJ2-7; D is unresolved. Trimming pared 5 bases from V and 3 bases from J, leaving 5 bases between. Germline lookup yields CDR1 SGHAT and CDR2 FQNNGV. The CDR3 covers 11 residues. The CDR3 here is CASSTNYEQYF. The DNA for the CDR3 is TGTGCCAGCAGCACCAACTACGAGCAGTACTTC.

The rearrangement uses TRBV2 and TRBJ1-5, with 11 bases lining up with TRBD1. The CDR3 spans 18 residues. The V and J ends lost 0 bases and 5 bases, in that order; junction bases with no gene match: 9. Germline lookup yields CDR1 SNHLY and CDR2 FYNNEI. This chain's CDR3 is CASSEALRTGGWDQPQHF. In DNA form, the CDR3 reads TGTGCCAGCAGTGAAGCGCTTAGGACAGGGGGCTGGGATCAGCCCCAGCATTTT. Together with reference TRBV2 and TRBJ1-5, the CDR3 gives the full variable domain: EPEVTQTPSHQVTQMGQEVILRCVPISNHLYFYWYRQILGQKVEFLVSFYNNEISEKSEIFDDQFSVERPDGSNFTLKIRSTKLEDSAMYFCASSEALRTGGWDQPQHFGDGTRLSIL.